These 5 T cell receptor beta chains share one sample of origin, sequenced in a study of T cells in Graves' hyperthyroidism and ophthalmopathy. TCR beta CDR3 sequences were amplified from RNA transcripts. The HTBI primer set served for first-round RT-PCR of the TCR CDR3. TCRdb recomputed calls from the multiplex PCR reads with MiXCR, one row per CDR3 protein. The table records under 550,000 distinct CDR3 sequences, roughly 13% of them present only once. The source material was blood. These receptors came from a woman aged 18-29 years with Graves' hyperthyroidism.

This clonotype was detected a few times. This chain's CDR3 is CASSYTTGEETQYF. In DNA, the CDR3 is TGTGCCAGCAGCTACACCACAGGGGAAGAGACCCAGTACTTC. This chain joins TRBV7-9 and TRBJ2-5; 7 nucleotides agree with TRBD1. The CDR3 has 14 amino acids. In germline, CDR1 is SEHNR, CDR2 FQNEAQ (reference sequence). The trim removed 4 bases at V and 3 bases at J, leaving 5 bases unmatched. The full variable domain, rest sourced from reference TRBV7-9 and TRBJ2-5, is DTGVSQNPRHKITKRGQNVTFRCDPISEHNRLYWYRQTLGQGPEFLTYFQNEAQLEKSRLLSDRFSAERPKGSFSTLEIQRTEQGDSAMYLCASSYTTGEETQYFGPGTRLLVL.

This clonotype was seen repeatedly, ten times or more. CDR3 DNA: TGTGCCAGCAACTTACAGGGGAAAGGGAGAACTGAAGCTTTCTTT. This sequence encodes CASNLQGKGRTEAFF. V is TRBV28 and J is TRBJ1-1, with 7 bases identical to TRBD1. The CDR3 sequence is 15 residues long. Germline V CDR1 and CDR2: MDHEN, SYDVKM. J was trimmed by 5 bases and V by 7 bases; bases with no gene match: 13.

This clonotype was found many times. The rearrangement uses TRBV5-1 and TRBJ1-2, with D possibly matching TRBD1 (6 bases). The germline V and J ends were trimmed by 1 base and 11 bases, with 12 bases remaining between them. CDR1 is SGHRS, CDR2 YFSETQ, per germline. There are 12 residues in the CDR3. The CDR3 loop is CASSLNDRIYTF. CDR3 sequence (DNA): TGCGCCAGCAGCTTGAATGACAGGATATACACCTTC. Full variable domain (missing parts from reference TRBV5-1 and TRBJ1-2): KAGVTQTPRYLIKTRGQQVTLSCSPISGHRSVSWYQQTPGQGLQFLFEYFSETQRNKGNFPGRFSGRQFSNSRSEMNVSTLELGDSALYLCASSLNDRIYTFGSGTRLTVV.

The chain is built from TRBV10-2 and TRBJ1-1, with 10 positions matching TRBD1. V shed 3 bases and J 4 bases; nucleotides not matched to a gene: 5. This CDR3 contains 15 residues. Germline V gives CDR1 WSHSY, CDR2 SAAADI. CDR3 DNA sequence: TGCGCCAGCAGTGAATCGACAGGGGGCACCACTGAAGCTTTCTTT. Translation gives CASSESTGGTTEAFF.

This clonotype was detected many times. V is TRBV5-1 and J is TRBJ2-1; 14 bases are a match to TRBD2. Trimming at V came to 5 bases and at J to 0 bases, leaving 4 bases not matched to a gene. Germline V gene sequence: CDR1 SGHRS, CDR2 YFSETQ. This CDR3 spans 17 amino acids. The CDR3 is CASRGLAGASSYNEQFF. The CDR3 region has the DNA TGCGCCAGCAGGGGACTAGCGGGGGCTAGCTCCTACAATGAGCAGTTCTTC.